This TCR beta chain is drawn from a study of blood T cells in healthy people across ages. Combining a sample-barcoded 5' primer with a J-beta primer mix, a second PCR ran for 7 to 11 cycles. From the 5' RACE reads, TCRdb called clonotypes with MiXCR, one entry per CDR3 protein. The sample lists approximately 1,100,000 distinct CDR3 sequences, less than 50% seen once, with about 19% in the top ten. Notes on this clonotype: Its target is not known.

Roughly 10 milliliters of peripheral blood were drawn from each donor. V lost 2 bases to trimming and J lost 6 bases; unmatched junction nucleotides: 8. The CDR3 covers 14 residues. Germline CDR1 and CDR2: SGHKS and YYEKEE (reference sequence). Study-wide results and limits: More naive CD4+ cells and higher diversity were found in long-lived than in aged donors. Roughly linear age-related decline in beta diversity appeared, significant by age roughly 40.

The source material was blood. The receptor was isolated from a woman aged 60-70 years in good health. The chain joins TRBV5-5 to TRBJ2-7; 7 bases match TRBD1. The CDR3 coding sequence is TGTGCCAGCAGCTTAGTTACAGGGGTTGGCGAGCAGTACTTC. Translation: CASSLVTGVGEQYF.